This is a list of T cell receptor beta chains from one sample in a study of cytomegalovirus exposure and HLA in healthy donors. Using immunoSEQ multiplex PCR, the repertoire was profiled, and TCRdb retains in-frame clones only, with some absent. The profile shows more than 150,000 clones, more than 65% of them singletons. The specimen was PBMCs. All receptors derive from a girl aged 2 to 10 in good health and CMV-seropositive. Each CDR3 is given with its conserved first and last residue. Fields, in order: J gene, clone size, D gene, V gene, CDR3 protein, CDR3 DNA. A D gene is named only where the DNA matches it firmly. Only part of the rows carry a size: once, few, many, or a class if the clone is expanded.

J gene: TRBJ1-2
clone size: NA
D gene: TRBD1
V gene: TRBV6-5
CDR3 protein: CASSSTGGNGYTF
CDR3 DNA: TGTGCCAGCAGTTCCACAGGGGGCAATGGCTACACCTTC

J gene: TRBJ1-2
clone size: NA
D gene: TRBD1
V gene: TRBV6-5
CDR3 protein: CASSLTGSGYTF
CDR3 DNA: TGTGCCAGCAGTTTGACAGGGTCTGGCTACACCTTC

J gene: TRBJ1-1
clone size: NA
D gene: NA
V gene: TRBV12-5
CDR3 protein: CASGSTRGMNTEAFF
CDR3 DNA: TGTGCTAGTGGTTCCACCAGGGGTATGAACACTGAAGCTTTCTTT

J gene: TRBJ1-5
clone size: NA
D gene: TRBD1
V gene: TRBV2
CDR3 protein: CASSEEGTGNQPQHF
CDR3 DNA: TGTGCCAGCAGTGAAGAAGGGACAGGCAATCAGCCCCAGCATTTT

J gene: TRBJ2-3
clone size: NA
D gene: TRBD2
V gene: TRBV29-1
CDR3 protein: CGVEVGFKLAGTDTQYF
CDR3 DNA: TGCGGCGTTGAAGTGGGGTTCAAACTAGCGGGCACAGATACGCAGTATTTT

J gene: TRBJ2-1
clone size: NA
D gene: NA
V gene: TRBV30
CDR3 protein: CASDRGRYNEQFF
CDR3 DNA: TGTGCCTCGGATAGGGGTCGCTACAATGAGCAGTTCTTC

J gene: TRBJ1-2
clone size: NA
D gene: TRBD1
V gene: TRBV5-1
CDR3 protein: CASSLRTGGAGHSGYTF
CDR3 DNA: TGCGCCAGCAGCCTGCGAACAGGGGGCGCGGGTCACTCTGGCTACACCTTC

J gene: TRBJ2-7
clone size: NA
D gene: TRBD1
V gene: TRBV27
CDR3 protein: CASSSRTGVISYEQYF
CDR3 DNA: TGTGCCAGCAGTTCTAGGACAGGGGTTATCTCCTACGAGCAGTACTTC

J gene: TRBJ2-2
clone size: NA
D gene: TRBD2
V gene: TRBV9
CDR3 protein: CASSSGTSGGTGELFF
CDR3 DNA: TGTGCCAGCAGCAGCGGGACTAGCGGGGGGACCGGGGAGCTGTTTTTT

J gene: TRBJ2-7
clone size: NA
D gene: NA
V gene: TRBV6-5
CDR3 protein: CASSHRQTPPEQYF
CDR3 DNA: TGTGCCAGCAGTCACAGACAGACTCCCCCCGAGCAGTACTTC

J gene: TRBJ2-7
clone size: NA
D gene: NA
V gene: TRBV27
CDR3 protein: CASSFSRHEQYF
CDR3 DNA: TGTGCCAGCAGTTTTTCCCGTCACGAGCAGTACTTC

J gene: TRBJ1-1
clone size: once
D gene: NA
V gene: TRBV19
CDR3 protein: CASSEIAGVRTEAFF
CDR3 DNA: TGTGCCAGTAGTGAAATTGCGGGGGTACGGACTGAAGCTTTCTTT

J gene: TRBJ2-3
clone size: NA
D gene: NA
V gene: TRBV5-1
CDR3 protein: CASSLSTGPTDTQYF
CDR3 DNA: TGCGCCAGCAGCTTGAGTACAGGACCCACAGATACGCAGTATTTT

J gene: TRBJ2-1
clone size: NA
D gene: NA
V gene: TRBV27
CDR3 protein: CASSPLADNEQFF
CDR3 DNA: TGTGCCAGCAGTCCCCTAGCAGACAATGAGCAGTTCTTC

J gene: TRBJ1-5
clone size: NA
D gene: NA
V gene: TRBV15
CDR3 protein: CATSSMNQPQHF
CDR3 DNA: TGTGCCACCAGCAGCATGAATCAGCCCCAGCATTTT

J gene: TRBJ2-7
clone size: NA
D gene: TRBD1
V gene: TRBV7-8
CDR3 protein: CASSLNRDSSYEQYF
CDR3 DNA: TGTGCCAGCAGCTTAAATAGGGACAGCTCTTACGAGCAGTACTTC

J gene: TRBJ1-5
clone size: NA
D gene: NA
V gene: TRBV7-6
CDR3 protein: CASSLLEGRNQPQHF
CDR3 DNA: TGTGCCAGCAGCTTACTGGAGGGGCGAAATCAGCCCCAGCATTTT

J gene: TRBJ1-1
clone size: few
D gene: TRBD1
V gene: TRBV4-1
CDR3 protein: CASSPGTVTEAFF
CDR3 DNA: TGCGCCAGCAGCCCCGGGACAGTCACTGAAGCTTTCTTT

J gene: TRBJ2-7
clone size: NA
D gene: NA
V gene: TRBV4-1
CDR3 protein: CASSPLALISYEQYF
CDR3 DNA: TGCGCCAGCAGCCCTCTAGCCTTAATCTCCTACGAGCAGTACTTC

J gene: TRBJ1-2
clone size: NA
D gene: TRBD1
V gene: TRBV5-1
CDR3 protein: CASSQGQGPLNYGYTF
CDR3 DNA: TGCGCCAGCAGCCAGGGACAGGGCCCTCTTAACTATGGCTACACCTTC

J gene: TRBJ2-1
clone size: NA
D gene: TRBD1
V gene: TRBV10-3
CDR3 protein: CAILTTGALNEQFF
CDR3 DNA: TGTGCCATTCTTACGACAGGGGCCCTAAATGAGCAGTTCTTC

J gene: TRBJ1-1
clone size: NA
D gene: TRBD1
V gene: TRBV5-1
CDR3 protein: CASSLSGQGSSEAFF
CDR3 DNA: TGCGCCAGCAGCTTGTCAGGACAGGGGTCAAGTGAAGCTTTCTTT

J gene: TRBJ1-1
clone size: once
D gene: NA
V gene: TRBV28
CDR3 protein: CAKGGGNTEAFF
CDR3 DNA: TGTGCCAAGGGAGGGGGGAACACTGAAGCTTTCTTT

J gene: TRBJ2-3
clone size: NA
D gene: TRBD1
V gene: TRBV5-1
CDR3 protein: CASSPGQGASDTQYF
CDR3 DNA: TGCGCCAGCAGCCCTGGACAGGGGGCCTCAGATACGCAGTATTTT

J gene: TRBJ2-7
clone size: NA
D gene: TRBD1
V gene: TRBV27
CDR3 protein: CASSTLGQGNREQYF
CDR3 DNA: TGTGCCAGCAGCACCCTGGGACAGGGGAATAGAGAGCAGTACTTC

J gene: TRBJ2-3
clone size: NA
D gene: TRBD1
V gene: TRBV4-1
CDR3 protein: CASSQDRAGGAPDTQYF
CDR3 DNA: TGCGCCAGCAGCCAAGATAGGGCAGGGGGCGCCCCAGATACGCAGTATTTT

J gene: TRBJ1-5
clone size: NA
D gene: TRBD1
V gene: TRBV5-5
CDR3 protein: CASSLDRGLNQPQHF
CDR3 DNA: TGTGCCAGCAGCTTAGACAGGGGCCTAAATCAGCCCCAGCATTTT

J gene: TRBJ2-1
clone size: NA
D gene: NA
V gene: TRBV10-1
CDR3 protein: CASRPGHLKFF
CDR3 DNA: TGCGCCAGCCGGCCGGGACATTTGAAGTTCTTC

J gene: TRBJ1-1
clone size: NA
D gene: NA
V gene: TRBV7-3
CDR3 protein: CASSPGANTEAFF
CDR3 DNA: TGTGCCAGCAGCCCAGGGGCGAACACTGAAGCTTTCTTT

J gene: TRBJ1-5
clone size: NA
D gene: TRBD1
V gene: TRBV19
CDR3 protein: CASSRTGEFQPQHF
CDR3 DNA: TGTGCCAGTAGTAGAACAGGGGAGTTTCAGCCCCAGCATTTT

J gene: TRBJ2-3
clone size: NA
D gene: TRBD2
V gene: TRBV7-8
CDR3 protein: CASSFFSGGRTDTQYF
CDR3 DNA: TGTGCCAGCAGCTTCTTTAGCGGGGGCCGCACAGATACGCAGTATTTT

J gene: TRBJ1-1
clone size: NA
D gene: TRBD1
V gene: TRBV7-8
CDR3 protein: CASSLAGDRGATEAFF
CDR3 DNA: TGTGCCAGCAGCTTAGCGGGGGACAGGGGAGCAACTGAAGCTTTCTTT

J gene: TRBJ1-2
clone size: NA
D gene: TRBD1
V gene: TRBV27
CDR3 protein: CASRLRGTAYGYTF
CDR3 DNA: TGTGCCAGCAGGCTACGAGGGACAGCCTATGGCTACACCTTC

J gene: TRBJ2-7
clone size: NA
D gene: TRBD1
V gene: TRBV19
CDR3 protein: CASSFSRGRNEQYF
CDR3 DNA: TGTGCCAGTAGTTTCTCCAGGGGGCGCAACGAGCAGTACTTC

J gene: TRBJ2-2
clone size: NA
D gene: TRBD1
V gene: TRBV27
CDR3 protein: CASSLSGQGARSTGELFF
CDR3 DNA: TGTGCCAGCAGTTTATCGGGCCAGGGGGCGAGGAGCACCGGGGAGCTGTTTTTT

J gene: TRBJ2-7
clone size: NA
D gene: NA
V gene: TRBV28
CDR3 protein: CASSFVGAQSSYEQYF
CDR3 DNA: TGTGCCAGCAGTTTCGTGGGAGCCCAGAGCTCCTACGAGCAGTACTTC

J gene: TRBJ2-5
clone size: NA
D gene: TRBD2
V gene: TRBV28
CDR3 protein: CASSSENLTSGRAGWEYF
CDR3 DNA: TGTGCCAGCAGTTCCGAAAATCTGACTAGCGGGAGGGCCGGGTGGGAGTACTTC

J gene: TRBJ2-7
clone size: few
D gene: TRBD2
V gene: TRBV7-2
CDR3 protein: CASSLDPASGGEQYF
CDR3 DNA: TGTGCCAGCAGCTTAGACCCGGCTAGCGGGGGCGAGCAGTACTTC

J gene: TRBJ2-5
clone size: NA
D gene: TRBD2
V gene: TRBV15
CDR3 protein: CATSVVIAGGGETQYF
CDR3 DNA: TGTGCCACCAGCGTCGTTATTGCGGGAGGGGGGGAGACCCAGTACTTC

J gene: TRBJ1-5
clone size: few
D gene: TRBD1
V gene: TRBV2
CDR3 protein: CASSGSEGQGYYSNQPQHF
CDR3 DNA: TGTGCCAGCAGTGGATCCGAGGGACAGGGGTATTATAGCAATCAGCCCCAGCATTTT

J gene: TRBJ1-5
clone size: NA
D gene: TRBD1
V gene: TRBV6-1
CDR3 protein: CASSDLAGGSRSNQPQHF
CDR3 DNA: TGTGCCAGCAGTGACTTGGCAGGGGGTTCGAGAAGCAATCAGCCCCAGCATTTT

J gene: TRBJ2-7
clone size: NA
D gene: TRBD1
V gene: TRBV6-5
CDR3 protein: CASSPTGTAFYEQYF
CDR3 DNA: TGTGCCAGCAGTCCAACCGGGACAGCTTTCTACGAGCAGTACTTC

J gene: TRBJ2-1
clone size: NA
D gene: TRBD2
V gene: TRBV4-1
CDR3 protein: CASSQGLAGNIYNEQFF
CDR3 DNA: TGCGCCAGCAGCCAGGGACTAGCGGGGAATATATACAATGAGCAGTTCTTC

J gene: TRBJ1-4
clone size: few
D gene: NA
V gene: TRBV2
CDR3 protein: CASNVHLGGRNEKLFF
CDR3 DNA: TGTGCCAGCAACGTACACCTGGGGGGGAGAAATGAAAAACTGTTTTTT

J gene: TRBJ2-1
clone size: once
D gene: NA
V gene: TRBV28
CDR3 protein: CASSLFHPRRVIHNEQFF
CDR3 DNA: TGTGCCAGCAGTTTATTCCACCCCCGGAGGGTGATCCACAATGAGCAGTTCTTC

J gene: TRBJ2-5
clone size: few
D gene: TRBD2
V gene: TRBV19
CDR3 protein: CATRLAGETQYF
CDR3 DNA: TGTGCCACCAGACTAGCGGGAGAGACCCAGTACTTC

J gene: TRBJ1-2
clone size: NA
D gene: NA
V gene: TRBV15
CDR3 protein: CATSRSVVRVANYGYTF
CDR3 DNA: TGTGCCACCAGCAGATCAGTAGTCCGGGTTGCTAACTATGGCTACACCTTC

J gene: TRBJ2-3
clone size: NA
D gene: TRBD2
V gene: TRBV9
CDR3 protein: CASSPGTSSVDTQYF
CDR3 DNA: TGTGCCAGCAGCCCCGGGACTAGCTCGGTAGATACGCAGTATTTT

J gene: TRBJ1-1
clone size: NA
D gene: NA
V gene: TRBV29-1
CDR3 protein: CSVALDRNTEAFF
CDR3 DNA: TGCAGCGTGGCCCTCGACAGAAACACTGAAGCTTTCTTT

J gene: TRBJ2-7
clone size: NA
D gene: NA
V gene: TRBV7-9
CDR3 protein: CASSLRDEQYF
CDR3 DNA: TGTGCCAGCAGCCTCCGAGACGAGCAGTACTTC

J gene: TRBJ2-1
clone size: NA
D gene: TRBD2
V gene: TRBV4-2
CDR3 protein: CASSRSSSGPYNEQFF
CDR3 DNA: TGTGCCAGCAGCCGATCCTCTAGCGGCCCCTACAATGAGCAGTTCTTC

J gene: TRBJ1-5
clone size: NA
D gene: NA
V gene: TRBV27
CDR3 protein: CASHSGYGNQPQHF
CDR3 DNA: TGTGCCAGCCACTCCGGGTATGGCAATCAGCCCCAGCATTTT